The clone carrying this TCR beta chain was seen more than once but under ten times. Unique molecular identifiers were used to barcode this TCRbeta library. One entry per CDR3 protein, called by TCRdb with MiXCR from the PCR reads. The profile covers 550,000 to 600,000 distinct CDR3 sequences, with 20% to 25% appearing a single time and 14% taken by the ten largest. The entry originates in a study of T-cell reconstitution after alpha-beta-depleted transplantation in children. CDR3 length equals 14 residues. J gave up 2 bases and V 1 base, and 1 base lay outside the gene matches. Germline CDR1 LNHNV, CDR2 YYDKDF (reference sequence).

This TCR was recovered from a boy younger than two who had a stem cell transplant for acute myeloid leukemia, so the T cells may come from the graft donor. The chain employs TRBV15 and TRBJ1-2, with 7 positions matching TRBD1. Sample: PBMCs, mostly from graft donor cells, taken 360 days after TCRalphabeta/CD19-depleted stem cell transplant. DNA for the CDR3: TGTGCCACCAGCAGAGCGGACAGGAACTATGGCTACACCTTC. Amino acid sequence: CATSRADRNYGYTF.